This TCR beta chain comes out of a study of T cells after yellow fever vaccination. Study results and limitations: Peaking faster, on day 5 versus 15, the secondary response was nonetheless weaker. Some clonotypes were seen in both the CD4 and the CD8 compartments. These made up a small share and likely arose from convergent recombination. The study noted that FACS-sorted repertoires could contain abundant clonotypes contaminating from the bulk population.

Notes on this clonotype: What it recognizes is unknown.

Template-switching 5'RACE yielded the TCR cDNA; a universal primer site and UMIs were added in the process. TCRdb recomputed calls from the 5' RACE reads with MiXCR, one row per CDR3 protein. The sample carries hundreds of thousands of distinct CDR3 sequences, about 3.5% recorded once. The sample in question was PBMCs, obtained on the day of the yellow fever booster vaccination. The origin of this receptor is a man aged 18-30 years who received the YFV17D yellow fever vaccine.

CDR3 amino acids: CASSLEAGSSGEQYF. The CDR3 DNA reads TGTGCCAGCAGCTTGGAGGCAGGCTCGTCGGGAGAGCAGTACTTC. J is TRBJ2-7 and V is TRBV5-4, with a tentative D call TRBD2 (5 bases). The CDR3 is made up of 15 amino acids. Germline V lookup: CDR1 SGHNT, CDR2 YYREEE (reference sequence). Trimming took 0 bases from V and 7 from J, leaving 17 bases between them.